A selection of T cell receptor beta chains follows, all from one sample in a study of identifying expanded T cells in peripheral blood. The repertoire was sequenced with immunoSEQ multiplex PCR; TCRdb's copy has only in-frame clones and lacks some. The sample records about 110,000 clones, about 88% being singletons. Sample: blood. These receptors all come from a person between 18 and 75 years old in good health. CDR3s include the opening cysteine and the closing phenylalanine or tryptophan. D genes are given only for firm matches. Size is stated for part of the rows, as once, few or many counts, or as a class when the clone is expanded.

TRBJ1-5	.	TRBV9	few	TGTGCCAGCAGCGTAGCAGGGGATCAGCCCCAGCATTTT	CASSVAGDQPQHF
TRBJ2-1	.	TRBV1	.	TGCACCAGCAGCCAATTGGGGGTTAGCTCCTACAATGAGCAGTTCTTC	CTSSQLGVSSYNEQFF
TRBJ2-5	.	TRBV9	.	TGTGCCAGCAGCGTAGACCCAGGGGTTAAGACCCAGTACTTC	CASSVDPGVKTQYF
TRBJ1-1	TRBD1	TRBV12-5	.	TGTGCTAGTGGTCCAAATATAGACAGGGGAGACACTGAAGCTTTCTTT	CASGPNIDRGDTEAFF
TRBJ2-4	TRBD2	TRBV7-6	.	TGTGCCAGCAGGTCTCGGGTAGCGGGAGCCAAAAACATTCAGTACTTC	CASRSRVAGAKNIQYF
TRBJ1-4	.	TRBV5-1	.	TGCGCCAGCAGCACCGACATAAATGAAAAACTGTTTTTT	CASSTDINEKLFF
TRBJ2-5	TRBD2	TRBV5-8	.	TGTGCCAGCAGCTTAGGACTAGCGGCCCTGGGGACCCAGTACTTC	CASSLGLAALGTQYF
TRBJ2-5	.	TRBV14	few	TGTGCCAGCAGCCAACGCAGGGGCCTGTACCAAGAGACCCAGTACTTC	CASSQRRGLYQETQYF
TRBJ1-2	.	TRBV4-1	few	TGCGCCAGCAGCCAAGTGAGCGGTAAGGGAAGCTATGGCTACACCTTC	CASSQVSGKGSYGYTF
TRBJ1-4	.	TRBV18	.	TGTGCCAGCTCACCACCAGCAACTAATGAAAAACTGTTTTTT	CASSPPATNEKLFF
TRBJ1-3	.	TRBV27	.	TGTGCCAGCAGTTTAAATTCAGGAAACACCATATATTTT	CASSLNSGNTIYF
TRBJ2-7	TRBD1	TRBV6-1	.	TGTGCCAGCAGTCTGACAGGGGTCTACTACGAGCAGTACTTC	CASSLTGVYYEQYF
TRBJ2-1	TRBD2	TRBV11-2	.	TGTGCCAGCAGCTTTAGCGGGAGCGATGAGCAGTTCTTC	CASSFSGSDEQFF
TRBJ1-4	.	TRBV18	once	TGTGCCAGCTCACCGGCGACCGCAACTAATGAAAAACTGTTTTTT	CASSPATATNEKLFF
TRBJ1-3	TRBD1	TRBV6-1	.	TGTGCCAGCACCCCAGGGGGCTCCTCTGGAAACACCATATATTTT	CASTPGGSSGNTIYF
TRBJ2-7	.	TRBV28	.	TGTGCCAGCAGTTCCATGACCCGCTACTCTGTTGAGCAGTACTTC	CASSSMTRYSVEQYF
TRBJ1-1	TRBD1	TRBV19	.	TGTGCCAGTAGCGATAGACAGGGGAACACTGAAGCTTTCTTT	CASSDRQGNTEAFF
TRBJ1-1	.	TRBV10-3	.	TGTGCCATCAGCCAAGATTATTCCAGGGGAGGCACTGAAGCTTTCTTT	CAISQDYSRGGTEAFF
TRBJ1-3	.	TRBV5-8	.	TGTGCCAGCAGCCCGAGGGGTGGAAACACCATATATTTT	CASSPRGGNTIYF
TRBJ2-1	.	TRBV7-2	.	TGTGCCAGCAGCTTAGTATTCCAGACCTCCTACAATGAGCAGTTCTTC	CASSLVFQTSYNEQFF
TRBJ2-1	TRBD1	TRBV5-1	.	TGCGCCAGCAGCTTGGGCTGGGACAGCTACTCCTACAATGAGCAGTTCTTC	CASSLGWDSYSYNEQFF
TRBJ2-7	.	TRBV5-5	.	TGTGCCAGCAGGCGGAACGAGCAGTACTTC	CASRRNEQYF
TRBJ1-3	.	TRBV19	.	TGTGCCAGTAGTATGTCACGGAGCTCTGGAAACACCATATATTTT	CASSMSRSSGNTIYF
TRBJ2-3	.	TRBV11-2	.	TGTGCCAGCAGCCCGACCTCGGGAGATACGCAGTATTTT	CASSPTSGDTQYF
TRBJ2-7	.	TRBV7-3	few	TGTGCCAGCAGCCCATCCCCTGGGGACGAGCAGTACTTC	CASSPSPGDEQYF
TRBJ2-1	TRBD1	TRBV19	.	TGTGCCAGTAGCTTCGGGACAGGGGCCTTCTCCTACAATGAGCAGTTCTTC	CASSFGTGAFSYNEQFF
TRBJ1-5	.	TRBV6-1	.	TGTGCCAGCAGTGAAACCCCAAGGACAGTCCTAAATCAGCCCCAGCATTTT	CASSETPRTVLNQPQHF
TRBJ1-1	.	TRBV19	few	TGTGCCAGTAGTCCAAACTACGCTGAAGCTTTCTTT	CASSPNYAEAFF
TRBJ2-5	TRBD2	TRBV9	.	TGTGCCAGCAGCGTAGCAAGCGGGGGCTCAGAGACCCAGTACTTC	CASSVASGGSETQYF